The 31 T cell receptor beta chains below come from one sample, sequenced in a study of identifying expanded T cells in peripheral blood (dated by TCRdb to the late 2010s). Libraries came from the immunoSEQ multiplex PCR assay. Drawn from immuneACCESS, this table holds only the in-frame rearrangements with V and J called that TCRdb kept. Clones are partly lost; checked studies trace under half to an unresolved V gene and leave the rest unexplained. The sample records about 54,000 clones, approximately 89% of which are singletons. 3% to 4% of the sample belongs to the ten largest clones. The sequenced sample consisted of blood. The receptors derive from a person aged 18-70 years in good health.

V is TRBV5-1 and J is TRBJ2-5; 7 bases match TRBD2. V lost 4 bases to trimming and J lost 1 base; unmatched junction nucleotides: 7. The CDR3 extends over 15 amino acids. The germline gives CDR1 SGHRS, CDR2 YFSETQ. CDR3 in DNA: TGCGCCAGCAGCCCGAATACGGGGGGCCAAGAGACCCAGTACTTC. It is translated as CASSPNTGGQETQYF.

The genes are TRBV4-1 and TRBJ1-5; 7 bases align to TRBD1. This CDR3 has 19 amino acids. Germline loops: CDR1 MGHRA, CDR2 YSYEKL. After removal of 0 bases from V and 7 bases from J, the junction contained 18 bases not matched to a gene. The CDR3 sequence: CASSQEANPPRQGDQPQHF. The CDR3 DNA reads TGCGCCAGCAGCCAAGAAGCTAACCCGCCCCGACAGGGCGACCAGCCCCAGCATTTT.

This chain joins TRBV14 and TRBJ2-1; either TRBD1 or TRBD2 may fit D (6 bases each). This CDR3 spans 16 amino acids. The germline V and J ends were trimmed by 2 bases and 8 bases, with 19 bases remaining between them. The V gene's germline CDR1 is SGHDN and CDR2 FVKESK. The CDR3 sequence is CASSQWGALGPDEQFF. CDR3 nucleotide sequence: TGTGCCAGCAGCCAATGGGGGGCCCTGGGGCCTGATGAGCAGTTCTTC.

The gene calls are TRBV4-2 and TRBJ2-7, with TRBD2 matching over 10 bases. Germline lookup yields CDR1 LGHNA and CDR2 YNFKEQ. The CDR3 runs 18 residues. Unmatched junction bases numbered 10, after V lost 2 bases and J lost 0 bases. CDR3 DNA: TGTGCCAGCAGCCAATATGCGGTAGCGGGGGGCCTCTCCTACGAGCAGTACTTC. Encoded protein: CASSQYAVAGGLSYEQYF.

This clone has just one count. The V gene is TRBV9, the J gene TRBJ2-7; D is perhaps TRBD1 or TRBD2 (5 bases each). This CDR3 region has 13 residues. V lost 8 bases to trimming and J lost 0 bases, with 12 bases between them. Germline CDR1 and CDR2: SGDLS and YYNGEE. The CDR3: CARRGAVSYEQYF. CDR3 bases: TGTGCCAGGCGAGGGGCCGTCTCCTACGAGCAGTACTTC.

This clone has a single count. J is TRBJ2-7 and V is TRBV23-1; perhaps TRBD2 as D (6 bases). TRBV23-1 is labeled an ORF, and its function is uncertain. V lost 1 base and J 3 bases, leaving 7 bases between the germline ends. This CDR3 has 13 amino acids. The CDR3 sequence: CASSQWGGYEQYF. CDR3 nucleotides: TGCGCCAGCAGTCAATGGGGAGGCTACGAGCAGTACTTC.

The CDR3 region has the DNA TGTGCCAGCAGCCCCCAAGGAGGCGAGCAGTTCTTC. Protein: CASSPQGGEQFF. The J gene is TRBJ2-1, the V gene TRBV9; D might be TRBD2 (5 bases). With 4 bases removed from V and 10 bases from J, the gap between germline ends came to 12 bases. The length of the CDR3 is 12 residues. Germline V gene sequence: CDR1 SGDLS, CDR2 YYNGEE.

V usage is TRBV10-3 and J usage is TRBJ2-6; TRBD1 is a possible D gene (5 bases). The V and J ends lost 6 bases and 2 bases respectively, with 5 bases between them. CDR3 length: 13 residues. The germline V gene has CDR1 ENHRY and CDR2 SYGVKD. The chain's CDR3 is CAIRDTGANVLTF. In DNA, the CDR3 is TGTGCCATCAGGGACACTGGGGCCAACGTCCTGACTTTC.

This sequence joins TRBV5-1 and TRBJ1-4, with D uncertain. This CDR3 contains 13 residues. Between the trimmed V and J ends, which lost 2 bases and 5 bases, there was a span of 7 bases. Germline CDR1 reads SGHRS; CDR2 reads YFSETQ. CDR3 amino acids: CASSFDPNEKLFF. The CDR3 DNA follows: TGCGCCAGCAGCTTCGATCCAAATGAAAAACTGTTTTTT.

The chain is built from TRBV19 and TRBJ1-5; D is uncertain. Germline CDR1 reads LNHDA; CDR2 reads SQIVND (reference sequence). The CDR3 extends over 14 amino acids. V was cut by 4 bases and J by 7 bases, with 14 bases left in between. In nucleotides, the CDR3 is TGTGCCAGTAGTAAGGATAGGTGGGCGCAGCCCCAGCATTTT. It codes for CASSKDRWAQPQHF.

This chain joins TRBV5-1 and TRBJ1-1; D ambiguous. Germline CDR1 is SGHRS and CDR2 is YFSETQ. V was clipped by 1 base and J by 1 base, with 8 bases between them. This CDR3 is built from 14 residues. The CDR3 region is CASSLQAANTEAFF. Here the CDR3 DNA reads TGCGCCAGCAGCTTGCAGGCGGCGAACACTGAAGCTTTCTTT.

CDR3 sequence (DNA): TGTGCCAGCTCACCATCTAGGGCCCCAGATACGCAGTATTTT. The encoded protein is CASSPSRAPDTQYF. This rearrangement joins TRBV18 to TRBJ2-3; D gene uncertain. The CDR3 consists of 14 residues. V was shortened by 2 bases and J by 4 bases, with 10 bases between the two germline ends. Germline V gene data show CDR1 as KGHSH and CDR2 as LQKENI.

J is TRBJ2-3 and V is TRBV2; TRBD2 matches at 12 bases. After removal of 6 bases from V and 6 bases from J, the junction contained 7 bases not matched to a gene. The CDR3 has 15 amino acids. The V gene's germline CDR1 is SNHLY and CDR2 FYNNEI. The CDR3 sequence: CASRLLAGGGDTQYF. For the CDR3, the DNA is TGTGCCAGCAGATTACTAGCGGGGGGAGGGGATACGCAGTATTTT.

V usage is TRBV5-1 and J usage is TRBJ1-2; D gene uncertain. Per the germline V gene, CDR1 is SGHRS and CDR2 is YFSETQ. The V gene lost 4 bases and the J gene lost 3 bases, with 16 bases spanning the gap. This CDR3 has 15 residues. CDR3 bases: TGCGCCAGCAGCGATCCCCGGGAAACTGACTATGGCTACACCTTC. It codes for CASSDPRETDYGYTF.

This chain joins TRBV5-4 and TRBJ2-3, with D uncertain. Per the germline V gene, CDR1 is SGHNT and CDR2 is YYREEE (reference sequence). The CDR3 is 13 residues long. The V and J ends lost 3 bases and 1 base respectively, with 6 bases between them. The CDR3 spells CASSSTGTDTQYF. The CDR3 nucleotides are TGTGCCAGCAGCTCGACTGGCACAGATACGCAGTATTTT.

The V call is TRBV5-1, the J call TRBJ2-7; either TRBD1 or TRBD2 may fit D (5 bases each). V lost 3 bases to trimming and J lost 0 bases, with 13 bases between them. The CDR3 is 15 amino acids. Germline CDR1 is SGHRS and CDR2 is YFSETQ. The CDR3 sequence: CASSYTGGNSYEQYF. The CDR3 DNA reads TGCGCCAGCAGCTACACTGGGGGAAACTCCTACGAGCAGTACTTC.

The chain couples TRBV6-1 to TRBJ2-7, with 7 positions matching TRBD1. Losses at the gene ends were 5 bases for V and 2 bases for J; bases not matched to a gene: 6. CDR1 MNHNS and CDR2 SASEGT come from the germline V gene. The CDR3 length is 14 residues. The CDR3: CASSRQGSTYEQYF. CDR3 coding DNA: TGTGCCAGCAGTAGACAGGGCTCCACCTACGAGCAGTACTTC.

The table lists this clone with a count of one. CDR3 bases: TGTGCCAGCAGCTCGAGCTCCTACGAGCAGTACTTC. Translation gives CASSSSSYEQYF. V gene TRBV5-4 combines with J gene TRBJ2-7; no firm D call. CDR3 length: 12 amino acids. Trimming removed 3 bases from V and 0 bases from J, with 4 bases in between. CDR1 and CDR2 from the germline V gene are SGHNT and YYREEE (reference sequence).

The chain uses TRBV7-9 and TRBJ2-5; D not resolved. CDR3 length: 14 amino acids. Trimming cost V 1 base and J 4 bases, with 10 bases left between them. Germline V gene data show CDR1 as SEHNR and CDR2 as FQNEAQ (reference sequence). CDR3 loop: CASSLGGLGETQYF. CDR3 sequence (DNA): TGTGCCAGCAGCTTAGGAGGATTAGGAGAGACCCAGTACTTC.

The chain employs TRBV9 and TRBJ2-7, with 8 bases aligning to TRBD1. The germline CDR1 and CDR2 sequences are SGDLS and YYNGEE. This CDR3 has 13 amino acids. Losses at the gene ends were 3 bases for V and 5 bases for J; bases not matched to a gene: 4. CDR3 loop: CASSGDRGHEQYF. The CDR3 DNA is TGTGCCAGCAGCGGCGACAGGGGCCACGAGCAGTACTTC.

This chain connects TRBV5-5 to TRBJ2-2; D might be TRBD2 (5 bases). The V gene's germline CDR1 is SGHKS and CDR2 YYEKEE (reference sequence). The CDR3 runs to 15 residues. Trimming removed 4 bases at V and 4 bases at J, with 14 bases between. The CDR3 protein is CASSVSGSVTGELFF. CDR3 in DNA: TGTGCCAGCAGCGTCTCGGGAAGTGTCACCGGGGAGCTGTTTTTT.

This rearrangement joins TRBV2 to TRBJ1-1; the match to TRBD1 covers 7 bases. J gave up 0 bases and V 5 bases, and 3 bases lay outside the gene matches. The V gene's germline CDR1 is SNHLY and CDR2 FYNNEI. The CDR3 totals 14 residues. The CDR3: CASSTTGMNTEAFF. DNA of the CDR3: TGTGCCAGCAGTACGACAGGGATGAACACTGAAGCTTTCTTT.

CDR3 residues: CASSGGGFLPDRNQPQHF. The CDR3 DNA reads as TGTGCCAGCAGTGGGGGGGGATTCCTCCCGGATCGCAATCAGCCCCAGCATTTT. The rearrangement joins TRBV2 to TRBJ1-5; perhaps TRBD1 as D (5 bases). The CDR3 length is 18 residues. Looked up from germline, CDR1 is SNHLY and CDR2 is FYNNEI. V lost 4 bases, J lost 2 bases, and 21 bases lay in between.

The chain uses TRBV21-1 and TRBJ2-6; the table names TRBD2, a call not compared with the DNA. TRBV21-1 corresponds to a pseudogene. CDR3 length equals 18 residues. The CDR3 nucleotides are TGTGCCAGCAGCTCCCTAGTCCAATCCGGGGGAGGGGCCAACGTCCTGACTTTC. Translated: CASSSLVQSGGGANVLTF.

The chain uses TRBV9 and TRBJ2-3; 13 bases fit TRBD2. The germline gives CDR1 SGDLS, CDR2 YYNGEE. The CDR3 consists of 16 residues. The V gene end was trimmed by 4 bases and the J gene end by 11 bases; junction bases not matched to a gene: 13. The CDR3 is CASSPRLAGGPQGQYF. CDR3 DNA sequence: TGTGCCAGCAGCCCACGACTAGCGGGGGGCCCTCAGGGGCAGTATTTT.

The CDR3 coding sequence is TGTGCCATTCCGACAGGGCTGTCGGACACCGGGGAGCTGTTTTTT. As protein: CAIPTGLSDTGELFF. V gene TRBV11-2 combines with J gene TRBJ2-2; 7 nucleotides line up with TRBD1. The V and J ends lost 10 bases and 3 bases, in that order; junction bases with no gene match: 11. Germline CDR1 SGHAT, CDR2 FQNNGV. This CDR3 has 15 amino acids.

The gene calls are TRBV5-4 and TRBJ1-1; possible D gene TRBD1, 5 bases. Germline V gives CDR1 SGHNT, CDR2 YYREEE (reference sequence). V was shortened by 0 bases and J by 1 base, with 7 bases between the two germline ends. There are 14 residues in the CDR3. CDR3 protein: CASSLGTGNTEAFF. DNA for the CDR3: TGTGCCAGCAGCTTGGGTACAGGGAACACTGAAGCTTTCTTT.

This clone appeared a single time. The J gene is TRBJ2-7, the V gene TRBV2; D remains ambiguous. Germline-derived CDR1 and CDR2 are SNHLY and FYNNEI. The CDR3 is 12 residues long. V was clipped by 6 bases and J by 3 bases, with 9 bases between them. CDR3 bases: TGTGCCAGCAGCGAGGACCTCTACGAGCAGTACTTC. Amino acid sequence: CASSEDLYEQYF. Combining the CDR3 with reference TRBV2 and TRBJ2-7 gives the whole variable domain EPEVTQTPSHQVTQMGQEVILRCVPISNHLYFYWYRQILGQKVEFLVSFYNNEISEKSEIFDDQFSVERPDGSNFTLKIRSTKLEDSAMYFCASSEDLYEQYFGPGTRLTVT.

The chain uses TRBV2 and TRBJ2-2; D perhaps matches TRBD2 (5 bases). Germline assignment: CDR1 SNHLY and CDR2 FYNNEI. Trimming shortened V by 4 bases and J by 9 bases, and 9 bases separated the two germline ends. The CDR3 runs 12 residues. CDR3 sequence reads: CASSAGERELFF. CDR3 nucleotides: TGTGCCAGCAGTGCCGGGGAGCGGGAGCTGTTTTTT.

The V gene is TRBV5-1, the J gene TRBJ2-7; D perhaps matches TRBD1 (5 bases). V shed 4 bases and J shed 3 bases, with 11 bases lying between them. Per the germline V gene, CDR1 is SGHRS and CDR2 is YFSETQ. The CDR3 covers 13 residues. The CDR3 loop is CASSQDMLYEQYF. The CDR3 bases are TGCGCCAGCAGCCAGGACATGCTCTACGAGCAGTACTTC.

CDR3 amino acids: CASSFKSSGPQKDQYF. Written as DNA, the CDR3 is TGTGCCAGCAGCTTCAAGTCAAGCGGCCCCCAAAAGGACCAGTACTTC. The chain has TRBV7-6 and TRBJ2-5; tentatively, D is TRBD2 (5 bases). The CDR3 has 16 amino acids. CDR1 is SGHVS and CDR2 is FNYEAQ in the germline V gene. Trimming removed 3 bases at V and 10 bases at J, with 24 bases between.